Shown below are 10 T cell receptor beta chains from a single sample sequenced in a study of shared clonotypes between healthy human individuals. This table comes from immunoSEQ multiplex PCR, and its TCRdb copy is limited to in-frame clones, with some not included. The repertoire holds fewer than 2.5 million clones, with 80% to 95% as singletons. Sequencing input: naive CD4+ T cells from PBMCs. Documented subset: CD45RA+ positively selected. These receptor sequences come from a man aged 18 to 29 in good health. Some clones in this sample may be carry-over from other donors' samples.

The V call is TRBV28, the J call TRBJ2-7; 9 positions agree with TRBD2. Per germline, CDR1 MDHEN and CDR2 SYDVKM. The CDR3 is 15 residues long. Losses at the gene ends were 7 bases for V and 5 bases for J; bases not matched to a gene: 12. The DNA of the CDR3 is TGTGCCAGCACCCGCGGGGGTAGCGGGAGCGACGAGCAGTACTTC. It yields the protein CASTRGGSGSDEQYF.

The J gene is TRBJ2-7, the V gene TRBV7-2, with a weak D call TRBD2 (6 bases). The CDR3 is 13 residues long. CDR1 is SGHTA, CDR2 FQGNSA, per germline. The V and J ends lost 5 bases and 4 bases respectively, with 12 bases between them. CDR3 in DNA: TGTGCCAGCAGCCGCGTGGCGGGGTACGAGCAGTACTTC. Translation gives CASSRVAGYEQYF.

The V gene is TRBV9, the J gene TRBJ2-1; D tentatively fits TRBD1 or TRBD2 (5 bases each). The CDR3 sequence is 15 residues long. Germline V gene data show CDR1 as SGDLS and CDR2 as YYNGEE. The ends were cut back, 2 bases at V and 9 bases at J, with 18 bases in the middle. The CDR3 coding sequence is TGTGCCAGCAGCGTGGCCAGGGCTAGCCGGGGTGAGCAGTTCTTC. Amino acids: CASSVARASRGEQFF.

The genes are TRBV7-9 and TRBJ1-1; D is undetermined. Germline CDR1 and CDR2: SEHNR and FQNEAQ (reference sequence). V was pared by 2 bases and J by 0 bases, with 7 bases between. The CDR3 has 14 amino acids. Here the CDR3 reads CASSLPTLNTEAFF. The CDR3 DNA reads as TGTGCCAGCAGCTTACCAACCCTGAACACTGAAGCTTTCTTT.

The V call is TRBV30, the J call TRBJ1-1; no firm D call. The V and J ends lost 0 bases and 10 bases respectively, with 9 bases between them. The V gene's germline CDR1 is GTSNPN and CDR2 SVGIG (reference sequence). The CDR3 is made up of 11 amino acids. The CDR3 is CAWSVERIAFF. The DNA of the CDR3 is TGTGCCTGGAGTGTTGAGAGGATAGCTTTCTTT.

The table lists this clone with a count of one. The chain recombines TRBV5-1 with TRBJ1-5; the D gene is possibly TRBD1 (5 bases). Germline V gene lookup returns CDR1 SGHRS and CDR2 YFSETQ. The CDR3 consists of 16 residues. Trimming took off 3 bases at V and 1 base at J, with 14 bases between the two ends. The CDR3 DNA is TGCGCCAGCAGCTACGGGCCCCCAGGGAGCAATCAGCCCCAGCATTTT. Translating it yields CASSYGPPGSNQPQHF.

The chain has TRBV4-2 and TRBJ2-6; 11 nucleotides line up with TRBD1. This CDR3 is built from 17 residues. Per germline, CDR1 LGHNA and CDR2 YNFKEQ. J gave up 3 bases and V 4 bases, and 5 bases lay outside the gene matches. The CDR3 is CASSLGQGAYGANVLTF. The DNA of the CDR3 is TGTGCCAGCAGCCTAGGACAGGGGGCGTATGGGGCCAACGTCCTGACTTTC.

The table lists this clone with a few counts. The chain recombines TRBV5-4 with TRBJ1-3; D unclear. The V gene lost 2 bases and the J gene lost 4 bases, with 4 bases spanning the gap. Looked up from germline, CDR1 is SGHNT and CDR2 is YYREEE (reference sequence). The CDR3 runs to 12 residues. The DNA for the CDR3 is TGTGCCAGCAGCTTCAGAGGAAACACCATATATTTT. As protein: CASSFRGNTIYF.

The J gene is TRBJ1-5, the V gene TRBV28, with 7 bases identical to TRBD1. Germline lookup yields CDR1 MDHEN and CDR2 SYDVKM. With 4 bases clipped from V and 3 bases from J, the junction kept 6 bases outside the gene matches. There are 15 residues in the CDR3. CDR3 residues: CASSSRDSYNQPQHF. As DNA, the CDR3 is TGTGCCAGCAGTTCCCGGGACAGCTACAATCAGCCCCAGCATTTT.

About this clone itself: At the DNA level, this CDR3 is encoded by other sequences in the same sample as well. This sequence joins TRBV15 and TRBJ2-7; D not resolved. CDR1 is LNHNV and CDR2 is YYDKDF in the germline V gene (reference sequence). The V and J ends lost 1 base and 4 bases respectively, with 2 bases between them. This CDR3 contains 11 residues. For the CDR3, the DNA is TGTGCCACCAGCAGAGGGTACGAGCAGTACTTC. Its translation is CATSRGYEQYF.